These 5 T cell receptor beta chains were all obtained from the same sample, sequenced in a study of T cells in Graves' hyperthyroidism and ophthalmopathy. Amplification yielded TCR beta CDR3 regions, with RNA transcripts as the source. An initial round of RT-PCR targeting the TCR CDR3 relied on the HTBI primer set. TCRdb independently ran MiXCR on the multiplex PCR reads; one entry per CDR3 protein. The sample carries hundreds of thousands of distinct CDR3 sequences, roughly 15% recorded once. Sequences were obtained from blood. The receptors originated from a woman between 45 and 60 years old with Graves' ophthalmopathy.

As concerns this clonotype: A much more abundant neighbour one base away suggests this may be a read error. V gene TRBV3-1 combines with J gene TRBJ2-7; D is ambiguous. This CDR3 contains 17 residues. CDR1 is LGHDT and CDR2 is YNNKEL in the germline V gene (reference sequence). The CDR3 region is CAGSPPLQWPDPYEQYF. CDR3 in DNA: TGTGCCGGCAGCCCCCCTTTACAGTGGCCAGACCCCTACGAGCAGTACTTC.

This clonotype was recorded once. The chain couples TRBV6-5 to TRBJ2-1, with 9 nucleotides matching TRBD2. In germline, CDR1 is MNHEY, CDR2 SVGAGI. The trim removed 1 base at V and 5 bases at J, leaving 6 bases unmatched. There are 16 residues in the CDR3. The CDR3 sequence: CASSYFPSGDNNEQFF. CDR3 DNA sequence: TGTGCCAGCAGTTACTTTCCTAGCGGGGACAACAATGAGCAGTTCTTC.

The chain links TRBV20-1 to TRBJ2-1, with 14 bases that match TRBD2. Germline CDR1 and CDR2: DFQATT and SNEGSKA (reference sequence). The CDR3 runs to 24 residues. With V trimmed by 3 bases and J by 0 bases, 25 bases remained unmatched. CDR3: CSASSVGTSGRMGRHGGSYNEQFF. In DNA form, the CDR3 reads TGCAGTGCTAGTAGTGTGGGGACTAGCGGGAGAATGGGGCGACATGGGGGCTCCTACAATGAGCAGTTCTTC.

V gene TRBV9 combines with J gene TRBJ1-1, with 9 bases identical to TRBD1. V dropped 1 base and J dropped 1; count of bases not matched to a gene: 26. The CDR3 is 23 residues long. Germline V gene lookup returns CDR1 SGDLS and CDR2 YYNGEE. In DNA, the CDR3 is TGTGCCAGCAGCGTAAGGTCGGCCCGCATAATAAACACAGGGGGCACCGGGAACACTGAAGCTTTCTTT. Translated, it gives CASSVRSARIINTGGTGNTEAFF.

The chain has TRBV24-1 and TRBJ1-5; no reliable D call. The CDR3 runs 12 residues. CDR1 is KGHDR, CDR2 SFDVKD, per germline. With 9 bases removed from V and 7 bases from J, the gap between germline ends came to 12 bases. In DNA form, the CDR3 reads TGTGCCACCGAAACCGTGGGACAGCCCCAGCATTTT. Translated: CATETVGQPQHF.